The 29 T cell receptor beta chains below all came from one sample that was sequenced in a study of cytomegalovirus exposure and HLA in healthy donors. PCR involved 60 Vbeta and 13 Jbeta primers. Sequencing used immunoSEQ multiplex PCR; TCRdb keeps in-frame clones, though not all of them. The sample shows 100,000 to 150,000 clones, roughly 75% of them seen only once. The sample consisted of PBMCs. All receptors come from a man younger than 40 in good health and CMV-seropositive.

The chain combines TRBV12-5 with TRBJ2-5; D remains ambiguous. CDR1 and CDR2 from the germline V gene are LGHNT and FRNRAP. Trimming took 2 bases from V and 5 from J, leaving 6 bases between them. The CDR3 has 12 amino acids. The CDR3 DNA sequence: TGTGCTAGTGGTTTGCCGCGGGAGACCCAGTACTTC. This translates into CASGLPRETQYF. Variable domain in full (rest from reference TRBV12-5 and TRBJ2-5): DARVTQTPRHKVTEMGQEVTMRCQPILGHNTVFWYRQTMMQGLELLAYFRNRAPLDDSGMPKDRFSAEMPDATLATLKIQPSEPRDSAVYFCASGLPRETQYFGPGTRLLVL.

This clone was counted between two and nine times. The chain combines TRBV11-2 with TRBJ1-2; TRBD1 matches at 7 bases. The CDR3 has 16 residues. With V trimmed by 4 bases and J by 4 bases, 12 bases remained unmatched. The germline gives CDR1 SGHAT, CDR2 FQNNGV. The DNA for the CDR3 is TGTGCCAGCAGCTCGGCACAGACAGGGATTCGCTATGGCTACACCTTC. Translating gives CASSSAQTGIRYGYTF.

V gene TRBV19 combines with J gene TRBJ1-2; unclear D gene. The CDR3 has 15 amino acids. The germline V and J ends were trimmed by 5 bases and 0 bases, with 13 bases remaining between them. In germline, CDR1 is LNHDA, CDR2 SQIVND (reference sequence). CDR3 loop: CASSLVFRANYGYTF. In DNA form, the CDR3 reads TGTGCCAGTAGTCTCGTATTCCGGGCTAACTATGGCTACACCTTC.

The chain has TRBV27 and TRBJ1-2, with 9 bases matching TRBD1. CDR3 length equals 14 residues. Germline V gives CDR1 MNHEY, CDR2 SMNVEV (reference sequence). V dropped 5 bases and J dropped 3; count of bases not matched to a gene: 4. The CDR3 region is CASSPDRGHYGYTF. The CDR3 DNA follows: TGTGCCAGCAGTCCGGACAGGGGACACTATGGCTACACCTTC.

The table lists this clone with a count of one. The V and J genes are TRBV7-3 and TRBJ2-5; D possibly corresponds to TRBD1 (5 bases). Trimming took 5 bases from V and 4 from J, leaving 11 bases between them. Germline V gives CDR1 SGHTA, CDR2 FQGTGA. The CDR3 covers 13 residues. The CDR3 nucleotides are TGTGCCAGCAGCCGTGGAAGGGGAGAGACCCAGTACTTC. This translates into CASSRGRGETQYF. The whole variable domain, remainder taken from reference TRBV7-3 and TRBJ2-5, is GAGVSQTPSNKVTEKGKYVELRCDPISGHTALYWYRQSLGQGPEFLIYFQGTGAADDSGLPNDRFFAVRPEGSVSTLKIQRTERGDSAVYLCASSRGRGETQYFGPGTRLLVL.

The chain joins TRBV27 to TRBJ1-6, with 8 bases fitting TRBD1. Trimming removed 2 bases from V and 4 bases from J; junction bases left unmatched: 10. Germline V lookup: CDR1 MNHEY, CDR2 SMNVEV (reference sequence). This CDR3 is 18 amino acids long. The CDR3 loop reads CASSLVLPGQEYNSPLHF. DNA of the CDR3: TGTGCCAGCAGTTTAGTTCTTCCGGGACAGGAGTATAATTCACCCCTCCACTTT.

The V call is TRBV5-6, the J call TRBJ2-7; a weak D match, TRBD2 (6 bases). The ends were cut back, 5 bases at V and 3 bases at J, with 15 bases in the middle. Per the germline V gene, CDR1 is SGHDT and CDR2 is YYEEEE. The CDR3 extends over 14 amino acids. The CDR3 DNA follows: TGTGCCAGCAGTTACCCGGGACTTGGCTACGAGCAGTACTTC. Its translation is CASSYPGLGYEQYF.

This clone turned up a few times. V gene TRBV5-1 combines with J gene TRBJ2-3; TRBD1 aligns across 9 bases. V shed 3 bases and J 1 base; nucleotides not matched to a gene: 6. This CDR3 region has 16 residues. Germline V gene lookup returns CDR1 SGHRS and CDR2 YFSETQ. The CDR3 DNA reads as TGCGCCAGCAGCTCGACAGGGGGTTTAGGCACAGATACGCAGTATTTT. Amino acids: CASSSTGGLGTDTQYF.

This clone was seen a single time. This sequence joins TRBV19 and TRBJ2-7; TRBD1 matches at 11 bases. The CDR3 is 13 residues long. The ends lost 7 bases at V and 4 bases at J; junction bases unmatched: 3. The germline gives CDR1 LNHDA, CDR2 SQIVND (reference sequence). The CDR3: CASMGQGGYEQYF. CDR3 coding DNA: TGTGCCAGTATGGGACAGGGGGGATACGAGCAGTACTTC. The variable domain in full, completed from reference TRBV19 and TRBJ2-7, reads DGGITQSPKYLFRKEGQNVTLSCEQNLNHDAMYWYRQDPGQGLRLIYYSQIVNDFQKGDIAEGYSVSREKKESFPLTVTSAQKNPTAFYLCASMGQGGYEQYFGPGTRLTVT.

This chain joins TRBV7-8 and TRBJ2-5; D perhaps matches TRBD2 (5 bases). Germline V gene lookup returns CDR1 SGHVS and CDR2 FQNEAQ. Trimming shortened V by 5 bases and J by 5 bases, and 18 bases separated the two germline ends. The CDR3 length is 15 residues. CDR3: CASSSARRRQETQYF. In DNA form, the CDR3 reads TGTGCCAGCAGCAGCGCCCGGAGGAGGCAGGAGACCCAGTACTTC.

The chain has TRBV28 and TRBJ2-7; 16 bases map to TRBD2. Germline V CDR1 and CDR2: MDHEN, SYDVKM. The CDR3 contains 17 residues. V was clipped by 3 bases and J by 2 bases; unmatched bases: 4. CDR3 protein: CASSFSGLAGGAYEQYF. CDR3 nucleotide sequence: TGTGCCAGCAGTTTTTCGGGACTAGCGGGAGGGGCCTACGAGCAGTACTTC.

This rearrangement joins TRBV7-3 to TRBJ2-1; D may be TRBD1 (6 bases). The germline V gene has CDR1 SGHTA and CDR2 FQGTGA. This CDR3 region has 15 residues. V was pared by 5 bases and J by 0 bases, with 11 bases between. In DNA form, the CDR3 reads TGTGCCAGCAGCCCCCAGGGGAGCTCCTACAATGAGCAGTTCTTC. Its protein product is CASSPQGSSYNEQFF. The full variable domain, rest sourced from reference TRBV7-3 and TRBJ2-1, is GAGVSQTPSNKVTEKGKYVELRCDPISGHTALYWYRQSLGQGPEFLIYFQGTGAADDSGLPNDRFFAVRPEGSVSTLKIQRTERGDSAVYLCASSPQGSSYNEQFFGPGTRLTVL.

This chain uses TRBV9 with TRBJ2-2, with 10 bases fitting TRBD2. The V and J ends lost 7 bases and 1 base, in that order; junction bases with no gene match: 10. The germline V gene encodes CDR1 SGDLS and CDR2 YYNGEE. The CDR3 length is 17 residues. The CDR3 here is CASGTSGRELNTGELFF. CDR3 DNA: TGTGCCAGCGGCACGAGCGGGAGGGAGTTGAACACCGGGGAGCTGTTTTTT.

The V and J genes are TRBV7-9 and TRBJ2-7; no clear D gene. The CDR3 is 19 amino acids. In germline, CDR1 is SEHNR, CDR2 FQNEAQ (reference sequence). V was cut by 4 bases and J by 0 bases, with 25 bases left in between. The CDR3 protein is CASSSTPISLGQSSYEQYF. The CDR3 bases are TGTGCCAGCAGCTCTACCCCCATATCTCTAGGCCAGAGCTCCTACGAGCAGTACTTC.

The rearrangement joins TRBV29-1 to TRBJ1-2, with D perhaps matching TRBD1 (5 bases). The CDR3 has 14 amino acids. Germline CDR1 is SQVTM and CDR2 is ANQGSEA. V dropped 3 bases and J dropped 4 bases, with 15 bases sitting between them. The CDR3 loop is CSVDPAGRGYGYTF. CDR3 DNA sequence: TGCAGCGTTGATCCGGCAGGGAGGGGCTATGGCTACACCTTC.

The chain couples TRBV19 to TRBJ2-7; 10 bases are shared with TRBD2. J lost 4 bases, V lost 5 bases, and 11 bases had no gene match. The CDR3 loop spans 16 amino acids. Per the germline V gene, CDR1 is LNHDA and CDR2 is SQIVND (reference sequence). CDR3 region: CASSDKPGLAMYEQYF. Here the CDR3 DNA reads TGTGCCAGTAGTGATAAACCGGGACTAGCGATGTACGAGCAGTACTTC.

The sample holds one count of this clone. V is TRBV7-6 and J is TRBJ2-5, with D uncertain. The V end lost 1 base, the J end lost 6 bases, and 9 bases lay between the germline ends. Looked up from germline, CDR1 is SGHVS and CDR2 is FNYEAQ. The CDR3 is 13 residues long. Here the CDR3 DNA reads TGTGCCAGCAGCTTAGGCCACCAGAAGACCCAGTACTTC. Encoded protein: CASSLGHQKTQYF.

The rearrangement joins TRBV7-9 to TRBJ1-2; 12 bases align to TRBD1. CDR1 is SEHNR, CDR2 FQNEAQ, per germline (reference sequence). The junction had 4 bases not matched to a gene; V was cut back by 1 base and J by 4 bases. The CDR3 sequence is 16 residues long. The CDR3 loop is CASSLGGDRGLYGYTF. As DNA, the CDR3 is TGTGCCAGCAGCTTAGGCGGGGACAGGGGGCTCTATGGCTACACCTTC.

The rearrangement joins TRBV10-2 to TRBJ1-1; D perhaps matches TRBD1 (6 bases). The CDR3 totals 11 residues. Germline values: CDR1 WSHSY, CDR2 SAAADI. The V and J ends lost 6 bases and 8 bases respectively, with 10 bases between them. The CDR3 DNA reads TGCGCCAGCAGAGCTACAGGGGAAGCTTTCTTT. Its protein product is CASRATGEAFF.

The rearrangement uses TRBV28 and TRBJ2-5; D is possibly TRBD2 (6 bases). This CDR3 has 14 amino acids. Trimming left V 3 bases short and J 5 bases short, with 13 bases between. Per germline, CDR1 MDHEN and CDR2 SYDVKM. The CDR3 DNA reads as TGTGCCAGCAGTTTTTCACTAGCCACGGAGACCCAGTACTTC. Translation gives CASSFSLATETQYF.

The CDR3 DNA is TGCGCCAGCAGCTTACTAGCGGGAGAGGCCAGGAGCACAGATACGCAGTATTTT. Translation gives CASSLLAGEARSTDTQYF. V gene TRBV5-1 combines with J gene TRBJ2-3, with TRBD2 matching 11 bases. J gave up 0 bases and V 2 bases, and 8 bases lay outside the gene matches. Germline CDR1 SGHRS, CDR2 YFSETQ. The CDR3 covers 18 residues.

In the case of this clone: Mismatch with germline at one junction end may stem from a read error. The chain recombines TRBV30 with TRBJ1-2; unclear D gene. CDR1 and CDR2 from the germline V gene are GTSNPN and SVGIG (reference sequence). CDR3 length: 15 residues. Here the CDR3 reads CARRRDRFPNYGYTF. For the CDR3, the DNA is TGTGCCCGGAGGAGGGATAGATTCCCCAACTATGGCTACACCTTC.

The V and J genes are TRBV27 and TRBJ2-1; no clear D. The V gene's germline CDR1 is MNHEY and CDR2 SMNVEV (reference sequence). Trimming took off 2 bases at V and 6 bases at J, with 14 bases between the two ends. This CDR3 is 15 amino acids long. CDR3 nucleotide sequence: TGTGCCAGCAGTTTAACCCCCCGGGTGGGCAATGAGCAGTTCTTC. The encoded protein is CASSLTPRVGNEQFF.

The chain links TRBV15 to TRBJ1-3; no definite D call. The CDR3 is 16 amino acids. The V end lost 1 base, the J end lost 2 bases, and 12 bases lay between the germline ends. CDR1 and CDR2 from the germline V gene are LNHNV and YYDKDF (reference sequence). This CDR3 is CATSRAPGVPGNTIYF. CDR3 nucleotides: TGTGCCACCAGCAGAGCCCCCGGGGTGCCTGGAAACACCATATATTTT. The full variable domain, with the rest looked up from reference TRBV15 and TRBJ1-3, is DAMVIQNPRYQVTQFGKPVTLSCSQTLNHNVMYWYQQKSSQAPKLLFHYYDKDFNNEADTPDNFQSRRPNTSFCFLDIRSPGLGDTAMYLCATSRAPGVPGNTIYFGEGSWLTVV.

This clone was detected only a few times. The chain uses TRBV4-3 and TRBJ2-2, with D possibly being TRBD2 (7 bases). The CDR3 is made up of 16 amino acids. V lost 0 bases and J 5 bases, leaving 13 bases between the germline ends. CDR1 and CDR2 (germline): LGHNA, YSLEER. The CDR3, as DNA: TGCGCCAGCAGCCAAGAGGGGGGGCTGGGGACCGGGGAGCTGTTTTTT. It codes for CASSQEGGLGTGELFF.

CDR3 DNA sequence: TGTGCCAGCAGCCGGGGGAGGAGGCCCCGCCAAGAGACCCAGTACTTC. Its protein is CASSRGRRPRQETQYF. This rearrangement joins TRBV28 to TRBJ2-5; possibly TRBD2 for D (6 bases). V lost 6 bases to trimming and J lost 1 base, with 18 bases between them. The CDR3 is 16 amino acids. Germline CDR1 and CDR2: MDHEN and SYDVKM.

This clone was counted a few times. The chain carries TRBV11-2 and TRBJ2-5; the D gene is possibly TRBD1 (5 bases). The ends were cut back, 6 bases at V and 2 bases at J, with 10 bases in the middle. Germline CDR1 and CDR2: SGHAT and FQNNGV. The CDR3 totals 13 residues. The CDR3 region has the DNA TGTGCCAGCAGTCCCAGACAGCAAGAGACCCAGTACTTC. Translating gives CASSPRQQETQYF.

J is TRBJ2-3 and V is TRBV29-1; D uncertain. CDR3 length: 12 amino acids. CDR1 SQVTM and CDR2 ANQGSEA come from the germline V gene. The V gene lost 0 bases and the J gene lost 6 bases, with 7 bases spanning the gap. The DNA of the CDR3 is TGCAGCGTTGAAGAGGTCCGGGATACGCAGTATTTT. It codes for CSVEEVRDTQYF.

The chain is built from TRBV6-1 and TRBJ2-7; a possible D gene is TRBD1 (6 bases). This CDR3 spans 13 amino acids. Trimming took off 7 bases at V and 3 bases at J, with 13 bases between the two ends. CDR1 is MNHNS and CDR2 is SASEGT in the germline V gene. CDR3 nucleotide sequence: TGTGCCAGCAAGCCGGGACAAATCTACGAGCAGTACTTC. Its translation: CASKPGQIYEQYF.